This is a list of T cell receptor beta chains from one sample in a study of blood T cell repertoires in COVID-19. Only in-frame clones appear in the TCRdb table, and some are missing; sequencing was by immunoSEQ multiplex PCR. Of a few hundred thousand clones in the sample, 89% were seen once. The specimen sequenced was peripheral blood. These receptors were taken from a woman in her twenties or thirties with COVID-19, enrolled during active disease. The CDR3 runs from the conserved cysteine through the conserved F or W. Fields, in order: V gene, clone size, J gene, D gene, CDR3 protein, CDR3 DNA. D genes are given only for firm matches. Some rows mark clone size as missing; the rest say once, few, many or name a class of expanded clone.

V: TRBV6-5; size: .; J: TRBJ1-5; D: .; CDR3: CASSLSNQPQHF; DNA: TGTGCCAGTTCTTTGAGCAATCAGCCCCAGCATTTT
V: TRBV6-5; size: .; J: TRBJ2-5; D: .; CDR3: CASSFQEPGTQYF; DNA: TGTGCCAGCAGTTTCCAGGAACCAGGGACCCAGTACTTC
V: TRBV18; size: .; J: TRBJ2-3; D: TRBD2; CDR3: CASSPTSGSTDTQYF; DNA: TGTGCCAGCTCACCAACTAGCGGAAGCACAGATACGCAGTATTTT
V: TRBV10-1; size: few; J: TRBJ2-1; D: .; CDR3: CAIETLRRAHEQFF; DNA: TGCGCCATCGAAACCTTGAGGAGGGCTCATGAGCAGTTCTTC
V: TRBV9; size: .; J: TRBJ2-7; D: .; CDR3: CASTRTGAGEQYF; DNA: TGTGCCAGCACCCGGACAGGCGCGGGGGAGCAGTACTTC
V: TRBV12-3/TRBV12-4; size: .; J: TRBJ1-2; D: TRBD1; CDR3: CASRTGWGYTF; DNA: TGTGCCAGCAGGACAGGGTGGGGCTACACCTTC
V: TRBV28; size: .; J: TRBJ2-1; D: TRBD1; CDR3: CASSIWGTDEQFF; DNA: TGTGCCAGCAGTATCTGGGGGACAGACGAGCAGTTCTTC
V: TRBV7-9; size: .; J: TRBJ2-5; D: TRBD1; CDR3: CASSGAGTEQETQYF; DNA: TGTGCCAGCAGCGGGGCCGGGACAGAGCAAGAGACCCAGTACTTC
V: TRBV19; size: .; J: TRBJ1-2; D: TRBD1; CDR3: CASRPGQTNYGYTF; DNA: TGTGCCAGTAGGCCGGGACAGACTAACTATGGCTACACCTTC
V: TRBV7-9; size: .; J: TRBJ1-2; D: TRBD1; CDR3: CASSLETGSGYGYTF; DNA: TGTGCCAGCAGCTTAGAGACAGGGTCAGGTTATGGCTACACCTTC
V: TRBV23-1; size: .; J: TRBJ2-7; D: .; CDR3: CASSQLERPFYEQYF; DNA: TGCGCCAGCAGTCAATTGGAGCGACCCTTCTACGAGCAGTACTTC
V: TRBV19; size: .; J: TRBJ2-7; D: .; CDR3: CASSSFGGLKHEYYEQYF; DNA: TGTGCCAGTAGTAGTTTCGGGGGTCTAAAACACGAATACTACGAGCAGTACTTC
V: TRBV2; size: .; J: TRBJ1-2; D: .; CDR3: CASNSLGGYTF; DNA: TGTGCCAGCAACTCTCTCGGTGGCTACACCTTC
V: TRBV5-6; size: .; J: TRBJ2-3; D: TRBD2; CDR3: CASSFQLAGLITDTQYF; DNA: TGTGCCAGCAGCTTCCAACTAGCGGGACTGATCACAGATACGCAGTATTTT
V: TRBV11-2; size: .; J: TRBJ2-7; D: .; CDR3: CASSLGHLPYEQYF; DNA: TGTGCCAGCAGCCTGGGACACCTTCCCTACGAGCAGTACTTC
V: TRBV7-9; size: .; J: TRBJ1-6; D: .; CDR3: CASSSPTGSFSNSPLHF; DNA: TGTGCCAGCAGCTCCCCAACAGGGAGCTTTAGTAATTCACCCCTCCACTTT
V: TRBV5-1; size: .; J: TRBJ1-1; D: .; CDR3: CASSLAGTLNTEAFF; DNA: TGCGCCAGCAGCTTGGCCGGGACACTGAACACTGAAGCTTTCTTT
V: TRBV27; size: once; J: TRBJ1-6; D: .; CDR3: CASSPETGTANSPLHF; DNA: TGTGCCAGCAGTCCTGAAACCGGGACTGCCAATTCACCCCTCCACTTT
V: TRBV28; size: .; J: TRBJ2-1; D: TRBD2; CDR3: CASSFGGYSYNEQFF; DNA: TGTGCCAGCAGTTTCGGGGGGTACTCCTACAATGAGCAGTTCTTC
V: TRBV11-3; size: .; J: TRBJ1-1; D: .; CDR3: CASSLVSGGETEAFF; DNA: TGTGCCAGCAGCTTAGTGTCGGGCGGGGAGACTGAAGCTTTCTTT
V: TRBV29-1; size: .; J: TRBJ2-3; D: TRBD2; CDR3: CVGGEGKDTQYF; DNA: TGCGTTGGGGGGGAGGGGAAAGATACGCAGTATTTT
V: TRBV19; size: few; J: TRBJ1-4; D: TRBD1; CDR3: CASSPRQGSSSPANEKLFF; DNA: TGTGCCAGTAGTCCCCGACAGGGATCAAGTAGTCCGGCTAATGAAAAACTGTTTTTT
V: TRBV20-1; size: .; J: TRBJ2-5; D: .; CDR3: CSAGLGKTQYF; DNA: TGCAGTGCGGGACTTGGGAAGACCCAGTACTTC
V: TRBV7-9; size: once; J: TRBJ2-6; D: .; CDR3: CASSSQTASGANVLTF; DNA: TGTGCCAGCAGCTCTCAAACTGCCTCTGGGGCCAACGTCCTGACTTTC
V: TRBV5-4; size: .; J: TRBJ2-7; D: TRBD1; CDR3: CASGNRGLYEQYF; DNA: TGTGCCAGCGGGAACAGGGGGCTGTACGAGCAGTACTTC
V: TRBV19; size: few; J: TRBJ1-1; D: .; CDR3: CASSPQGLNTEAFF; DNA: TGTGCCAGTAGTCCTCAGGGGTTGAACACTGAAGCTTTCTTT
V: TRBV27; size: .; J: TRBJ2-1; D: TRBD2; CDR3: CASSFTSGGASQFF; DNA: TGTGCCAGCAGTTTCACTAGCGGGGGGGCCTCGCAGTTCTTC
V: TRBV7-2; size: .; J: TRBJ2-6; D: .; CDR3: CASSPGSGANVLTF; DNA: TGTGCCAGCAGCCCGGGCTCTGGGGCCAACGTCCTGACTTTC
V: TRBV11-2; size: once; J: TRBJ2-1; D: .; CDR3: CASSFLGAYNEQFF; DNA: TGTGCCAGCAGCTTCCTCGGGGCCTACAATGAGCAGTTCTTC
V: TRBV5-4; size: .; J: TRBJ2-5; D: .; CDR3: CASTIAGQETQYF; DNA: TGTGCCAGCACCATAGCCGGTCAAGAGACCCAGTACTTC
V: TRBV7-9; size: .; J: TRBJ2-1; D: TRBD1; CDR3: CASSSTRFDRDRLNEQFF; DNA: TGTGCCAGCAGCTCCACCAGGTTCGACAGGGATCGGCTCAATGAGCAGTTCTTC
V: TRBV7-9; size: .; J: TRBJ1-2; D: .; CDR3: CASSLSRGQNYGYTF; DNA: TGTGCCAGCAGCTTGAGTCGTGGACAGAACTATGGCTACACCTTC